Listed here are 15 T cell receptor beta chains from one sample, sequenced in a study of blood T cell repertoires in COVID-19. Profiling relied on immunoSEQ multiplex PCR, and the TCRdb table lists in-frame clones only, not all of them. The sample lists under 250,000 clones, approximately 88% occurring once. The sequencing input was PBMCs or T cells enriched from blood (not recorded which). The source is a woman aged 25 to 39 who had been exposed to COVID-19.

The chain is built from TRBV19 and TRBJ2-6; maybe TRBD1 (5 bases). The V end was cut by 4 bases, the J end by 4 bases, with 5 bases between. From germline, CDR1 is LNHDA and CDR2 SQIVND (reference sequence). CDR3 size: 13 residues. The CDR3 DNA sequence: TGTGCCAGTAGTACAGGGGGGGCCAACGTCCTGACTTTC. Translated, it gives CASSTGGANVLTF.

CDR3 nucleotides: TGTGCCAGCAGTTCACGCGCCGGACAGGGGATGATCTATGGCTACACCTTC. Protein product: CASSSRAGQGMIYGYTF. This chain connects TRBV27 to TRBJ1-2, with 9 positions matching TRBD1. CDR1 is MNHEY, CDR2 SMNVEV, per germline (reference sequence). J gave up 4 bases and V 4 bases, and 13 bases lay outside the gene matches. The CDR3 spans 17 residues.

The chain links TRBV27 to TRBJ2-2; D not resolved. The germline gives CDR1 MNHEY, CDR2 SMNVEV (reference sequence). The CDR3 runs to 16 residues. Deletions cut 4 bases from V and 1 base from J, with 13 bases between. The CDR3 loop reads CASSSYLTVNTGELFF. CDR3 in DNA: TGTGCCAGCAGTTCGTACCTAACGGTGAACACCGGGGAGCTGTTTTTT.

The CDR3 sequence: CASRAGRGEKLFF. The CDR3 DNA is TGTGCCAGCAGGGCAGGGCGGGGTGAAAAACTGTTTTTT. The chain is built from TRBV6-6 and TRBJ1-4, with a possible D match to TRBD1 (5 bases). CDR1 is MNHNY and CDR2 is SVGAGI in the germline V gene (reference sequence). Trimming stripped 6 bases from V and 7 bases from J, with 12 bases between. The CDR3 totals 13 residues.

The DNA of the CDR3 is TGTGCCAGCAGAGACAGGGCTGGGGCCAACGTCCTGACTTTC. Its protein product is CASRDRAGANVLTF. The V and J genes are TRBV2 and TRBJ2-6; 7 bases are shared with TRBD1. The ends lost 6 bases at V and 2 bases at J; junction bases unmatched: 1. Germline V gives CDR1 SNHLY, CDR2 FYNNEI. This CDR3 has 14 residues.

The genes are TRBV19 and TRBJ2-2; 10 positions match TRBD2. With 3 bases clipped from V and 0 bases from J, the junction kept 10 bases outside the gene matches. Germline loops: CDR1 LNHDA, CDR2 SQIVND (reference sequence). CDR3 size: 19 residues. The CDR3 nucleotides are TGTGCCAGTAGTATCGGAGAGGGACTAGCGTTCGCGAACACCGGGGAGCTGTTTTTT. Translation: CASSIGEGLAFANTGELFF.

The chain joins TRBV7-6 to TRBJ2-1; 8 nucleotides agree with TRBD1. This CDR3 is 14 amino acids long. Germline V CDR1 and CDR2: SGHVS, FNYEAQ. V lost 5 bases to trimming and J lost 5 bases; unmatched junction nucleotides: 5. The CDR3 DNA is TGTGCCAGCAGCGCAGGACAGGGAGACAATGAGCAGTTCTTC. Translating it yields CASSAGQGDNEQFF.

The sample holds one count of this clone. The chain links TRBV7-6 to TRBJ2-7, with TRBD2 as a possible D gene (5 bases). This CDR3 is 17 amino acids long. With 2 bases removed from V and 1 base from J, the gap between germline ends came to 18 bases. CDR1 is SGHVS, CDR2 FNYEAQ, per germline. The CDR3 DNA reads TGTGCCAGCAGCTTAAAGGCTGGCGGAGAGGGATCCTACGAGCAGTACTTC. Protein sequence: CASSLKAGGEGSYEQYF.

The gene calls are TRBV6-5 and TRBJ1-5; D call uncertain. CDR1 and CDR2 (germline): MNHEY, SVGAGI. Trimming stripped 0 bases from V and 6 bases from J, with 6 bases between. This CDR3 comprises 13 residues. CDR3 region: CASSYSLSQPQHF. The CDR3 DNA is TGTGCCAGCAGTTACTCGCTCAGTCAGCCCCAGCATTTT.

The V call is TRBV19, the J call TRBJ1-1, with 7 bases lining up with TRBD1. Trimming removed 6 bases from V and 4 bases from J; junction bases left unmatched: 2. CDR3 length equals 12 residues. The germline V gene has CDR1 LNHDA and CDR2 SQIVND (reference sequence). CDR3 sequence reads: CASRAGGTEAFF. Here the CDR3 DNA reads TGTGCCAGTAGAGCAGGGGGCACTGAAGCTTTCTTT.

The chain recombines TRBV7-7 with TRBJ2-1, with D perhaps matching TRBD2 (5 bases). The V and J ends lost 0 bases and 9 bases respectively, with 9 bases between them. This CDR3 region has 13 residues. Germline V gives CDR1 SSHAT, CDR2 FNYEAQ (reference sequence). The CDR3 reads CASSLARGTEQFF. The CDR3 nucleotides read TGTGCCAGCAGCTTAGCTCGGGGAACTGAGCAGTTCTTC.

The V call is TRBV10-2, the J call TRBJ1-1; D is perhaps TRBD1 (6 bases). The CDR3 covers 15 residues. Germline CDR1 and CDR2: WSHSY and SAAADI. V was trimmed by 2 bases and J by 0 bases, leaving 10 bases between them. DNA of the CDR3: TGCGCCAGCAGTGAGATGGGGACATTGAACACTGAAGCTTTCTTT. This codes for CASSEMGTLNTEAFF.

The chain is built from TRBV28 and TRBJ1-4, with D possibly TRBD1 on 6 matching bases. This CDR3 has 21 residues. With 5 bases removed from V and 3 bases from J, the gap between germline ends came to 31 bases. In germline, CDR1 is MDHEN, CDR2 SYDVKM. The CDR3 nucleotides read TGTGCCAGCAGTCGTAAATTTCAGGGGATTTGGCAGCGCGCACCTAATGAAAAACTGTTTTTT. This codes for CASSRKFQGIWQRAPNEKLFF.

This CDR3 is CASSQDRGSGDTEAFF. In DNA, the CDR3 is TGCGCCAGCAGCCAGGACAGGGGGAGCGGTGACACTGAAGCTTTCTTT. The chain uses TRBV5-1 and TRBJ1-1; TRBD1 matches at 10 bases. Germline V gene data show CDR1 as SGHRS and CDR2 as YFSETQ. The length of the CDR3 is 16 residues. V was clipped by 4 bases and J by 3 bases; unmatched bases: 9.

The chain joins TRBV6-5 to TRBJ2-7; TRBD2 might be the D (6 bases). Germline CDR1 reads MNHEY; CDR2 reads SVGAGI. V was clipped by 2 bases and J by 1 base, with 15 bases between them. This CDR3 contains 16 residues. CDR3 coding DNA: TGTGCCAGCAGTTACCAGTGGGGGGAACCTTCCTACGAGCAGTACTTC. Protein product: CASSYQWGEPSYEQYF.